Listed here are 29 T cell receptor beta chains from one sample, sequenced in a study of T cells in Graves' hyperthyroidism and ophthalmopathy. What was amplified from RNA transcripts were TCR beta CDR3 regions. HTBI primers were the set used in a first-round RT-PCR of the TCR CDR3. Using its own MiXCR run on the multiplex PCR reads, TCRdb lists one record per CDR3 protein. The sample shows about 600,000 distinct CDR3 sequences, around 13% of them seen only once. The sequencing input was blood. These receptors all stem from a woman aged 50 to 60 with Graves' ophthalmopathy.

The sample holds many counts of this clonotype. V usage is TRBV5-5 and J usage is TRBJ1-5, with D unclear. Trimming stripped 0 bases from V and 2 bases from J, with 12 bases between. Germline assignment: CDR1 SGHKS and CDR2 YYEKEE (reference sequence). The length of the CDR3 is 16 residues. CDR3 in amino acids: CASSLDSPKGNQPQHF. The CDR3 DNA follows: TGTGCCAGCAGCTTGGATTCACCGAAGGGCAATCAGCCCCAGCATTTT.

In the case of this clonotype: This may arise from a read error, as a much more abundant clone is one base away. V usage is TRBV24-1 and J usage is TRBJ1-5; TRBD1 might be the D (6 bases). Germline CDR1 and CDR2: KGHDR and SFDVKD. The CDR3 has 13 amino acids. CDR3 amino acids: CVTSGAGEQPQHF. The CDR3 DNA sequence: TGTGTCACCAGTGGGGCAGGGGAGCAGCCCCAGCATTTT.

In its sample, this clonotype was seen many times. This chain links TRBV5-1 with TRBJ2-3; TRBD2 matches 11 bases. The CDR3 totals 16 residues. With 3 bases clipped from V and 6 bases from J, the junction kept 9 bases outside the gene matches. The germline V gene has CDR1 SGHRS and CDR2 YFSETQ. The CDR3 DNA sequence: TGCGCCAGCAGCTATACACTAGCGGGAGTCAGGGATACGCAGTATTTT. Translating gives CASSYTLAGVRDTQYF.

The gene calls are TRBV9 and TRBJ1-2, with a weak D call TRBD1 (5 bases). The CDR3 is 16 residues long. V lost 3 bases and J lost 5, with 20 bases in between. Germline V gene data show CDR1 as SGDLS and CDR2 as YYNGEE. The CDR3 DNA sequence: TGTGCCAGCAGCGGGGGCTCGGGGAGTCTAACGTATGGCTACACCTTC. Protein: CASSGGSGSLTYGYTF.

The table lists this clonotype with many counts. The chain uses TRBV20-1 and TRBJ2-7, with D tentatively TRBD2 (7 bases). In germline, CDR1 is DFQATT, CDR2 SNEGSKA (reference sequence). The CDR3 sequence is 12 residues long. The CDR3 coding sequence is TGCAGGGTCCTGAGGGGGGGGGGCGAGCAGTACTTC. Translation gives CRVLRGGGEQYF.

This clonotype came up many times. The CDR3 region has the DNA TGTGCCAGCAGCTTTTCCAGCGGGGAATACAATGAGCAGTTCTTC. It specifies CASSFSSGEYNEQFF. The rearrangement links TRBV11-2 to TRBJ2-1; 7 bases align to TRBD2. The CDR3 contains 15 residues. J gave up 4 bases and V 3 bases, and 6 bases lay outside the gene matches. The germline CDR1 and CDR2 sequences are SGHAT and FQNNGV.

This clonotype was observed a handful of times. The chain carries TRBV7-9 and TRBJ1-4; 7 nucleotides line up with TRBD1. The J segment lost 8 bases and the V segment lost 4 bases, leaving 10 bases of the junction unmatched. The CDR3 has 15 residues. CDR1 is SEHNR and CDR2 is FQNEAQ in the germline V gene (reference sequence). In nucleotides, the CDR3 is TGTGCCAGCAGCTCACAGGGGACCAGCGGAGAAAAACTGTTTTTT. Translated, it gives CASSSQGTSGEKLFF.

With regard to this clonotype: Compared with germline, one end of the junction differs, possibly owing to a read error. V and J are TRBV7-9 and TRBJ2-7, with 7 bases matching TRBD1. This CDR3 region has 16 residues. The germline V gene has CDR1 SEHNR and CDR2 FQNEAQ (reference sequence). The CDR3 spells CASSLALGQDSYEQHF. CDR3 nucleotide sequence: TGTGCCAGCAGCTTAGCATTAGGACAGGACTCCTACGAGCAGCACTTC.

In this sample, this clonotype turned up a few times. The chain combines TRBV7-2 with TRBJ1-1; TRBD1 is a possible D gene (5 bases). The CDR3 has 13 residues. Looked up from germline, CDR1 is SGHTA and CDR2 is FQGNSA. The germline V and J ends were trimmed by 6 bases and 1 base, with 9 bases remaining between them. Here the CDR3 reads CASRRQGNTEAFF. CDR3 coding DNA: TGTGCCAGCAGGCGTCAGGGGAACACTGAAGCTTTCTTT.

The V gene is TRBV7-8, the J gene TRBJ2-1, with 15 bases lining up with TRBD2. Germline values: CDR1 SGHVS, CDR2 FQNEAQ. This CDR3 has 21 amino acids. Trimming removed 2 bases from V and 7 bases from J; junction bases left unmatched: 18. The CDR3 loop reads CASSLIRTSGRASSARNEQFF. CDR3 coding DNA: TGTGCCAGCAGCTTAATTCGGACTAGCGGGAGGGCCTCTAGTGCGCGGAATGAGCAGTTCTTC.

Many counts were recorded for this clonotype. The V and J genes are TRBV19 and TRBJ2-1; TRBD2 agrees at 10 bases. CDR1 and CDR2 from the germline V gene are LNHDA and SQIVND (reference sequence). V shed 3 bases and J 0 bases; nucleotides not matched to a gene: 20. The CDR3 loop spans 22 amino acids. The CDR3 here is CASSISSVQASGSPSSYNEQFF. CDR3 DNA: TGTGCCAGTAGTATCTCCTCTGTTCAAGCTAGCGGGAGTCCCAGCTCCTACAATGAGCAGTTCTTC.

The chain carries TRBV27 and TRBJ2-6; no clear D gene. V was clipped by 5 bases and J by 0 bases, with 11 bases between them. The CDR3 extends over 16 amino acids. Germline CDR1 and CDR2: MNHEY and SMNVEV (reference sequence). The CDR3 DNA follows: TGTGCCAGCAGTGCCTTTCACAGCTCTGGGGCCAACGTCCTGACTTTC. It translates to CASSAFHSSGANVLTF.

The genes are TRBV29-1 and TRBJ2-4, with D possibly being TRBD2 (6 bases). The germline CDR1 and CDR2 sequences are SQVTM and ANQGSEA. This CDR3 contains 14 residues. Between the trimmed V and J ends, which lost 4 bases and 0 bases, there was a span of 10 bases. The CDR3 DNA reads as TGCAGCGTTGTTGGGGGGAAAGCCAAAAACATTCAGTACTTC. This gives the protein CSVVGGKAKNIQYF.

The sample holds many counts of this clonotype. The CDR3 sequence: CASRDSIWEQYF. The CDR3 DNA sequence: TGTGCCAGCAGAGACAGTATTTGGGAGCAGTACTTC. The chain recombines TRBV28 with TRBJ2-7, with D perhaps TRBD1 (5 bases). CDR3 length: 12 amino acids. The germline gives CDR1 MDHEN, CDR2 SYDVKM. Trimming stripped 6 bases from V and 7 bases from J, with 13 bases between.

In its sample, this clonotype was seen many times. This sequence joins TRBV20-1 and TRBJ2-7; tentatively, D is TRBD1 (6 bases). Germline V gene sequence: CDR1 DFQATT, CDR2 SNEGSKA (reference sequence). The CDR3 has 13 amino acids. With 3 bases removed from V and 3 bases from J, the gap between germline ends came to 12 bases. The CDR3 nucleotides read TGCAGTGCTAGGACGAGACAGGTCTACGAGCAGTACTTC. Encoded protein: CSARTRQVYEQYF.

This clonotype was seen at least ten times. The CDR3 reads CATSDGLTQETQYF. In DNA form, the CDR3 reads TGTGCCACCAGTGATGGACTAACCCAAGAGACCCAGTACTTC. The V call is TRBV24-1, the J call TRBJ2-5; perhaps TRBD2 as D (6 bases). This CDR3 has 14 amino acids. Trimming removed 3 bases at V and 1 base at J, with 8 bases between. Germline CDR1 reads KGHDR; CDR2 reads SFDVKD.

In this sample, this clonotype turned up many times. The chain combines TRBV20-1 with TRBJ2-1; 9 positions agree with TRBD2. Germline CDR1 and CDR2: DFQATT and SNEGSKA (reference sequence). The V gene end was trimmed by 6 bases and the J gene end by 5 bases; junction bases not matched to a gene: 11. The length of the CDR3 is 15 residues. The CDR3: CSADQRLADNNEQFF. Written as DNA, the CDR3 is TGCAGTGCGGACCAGAGACTAGCGGATAACAATGAGCAGTTCTTC.

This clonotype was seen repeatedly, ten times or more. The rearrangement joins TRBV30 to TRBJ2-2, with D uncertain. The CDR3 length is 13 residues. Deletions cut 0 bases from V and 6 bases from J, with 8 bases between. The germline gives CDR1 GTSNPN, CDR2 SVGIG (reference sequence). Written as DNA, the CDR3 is TGTGCCTGGAGTGTACGGTGGCCCGGGGAGCTGTTTTTT. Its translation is CAWSVRWPGELFF.

CDR3 region: CASSPTGTGTYTQYF. Here the CDR3 DNA reads TGTGCCAGCAGTCCAACCGGGACAGGGACTTATACGCAGTATTTT. V and J are TRBV12-3 or TRBV12-4 and TRBJ2-3, with TRBD1 matching 9 bases. V trimming: 5 bases; J trimming: 7 bases; junction bases outside the gene matches: 10. The CDR3 extends over 15 amino acids.

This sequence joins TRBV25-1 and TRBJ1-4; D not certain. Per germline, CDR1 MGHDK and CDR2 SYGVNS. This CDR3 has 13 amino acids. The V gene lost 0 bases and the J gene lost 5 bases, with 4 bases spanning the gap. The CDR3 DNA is TGTGCCAGCAGTGAATACGGGAATGAAAAACTGTTTTTT. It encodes CASSEYGNEKLFF.

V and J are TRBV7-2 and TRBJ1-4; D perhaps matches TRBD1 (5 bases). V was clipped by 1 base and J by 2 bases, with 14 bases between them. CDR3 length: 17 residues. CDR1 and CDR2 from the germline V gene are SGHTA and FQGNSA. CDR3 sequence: CASSLVGGALTNEKLFF. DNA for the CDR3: TGTGCCAGCAGCTTAGTCGGTGGGGCTCTCACTAATGAAAAACTGTTTTTT.

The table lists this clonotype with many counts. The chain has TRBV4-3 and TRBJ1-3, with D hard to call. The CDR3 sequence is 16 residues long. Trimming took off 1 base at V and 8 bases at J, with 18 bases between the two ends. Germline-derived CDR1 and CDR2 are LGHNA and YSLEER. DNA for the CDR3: TGCGCCAGCAGCCAAGGTCCAGATCGAGGCTTGGACACCATATATTTT. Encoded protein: CASSQGPDRGLDTIYF.

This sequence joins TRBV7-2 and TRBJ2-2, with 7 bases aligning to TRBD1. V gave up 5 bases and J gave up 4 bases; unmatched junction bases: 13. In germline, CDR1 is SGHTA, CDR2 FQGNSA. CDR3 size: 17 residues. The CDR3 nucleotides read TGTGCCAGCAGCCAGAGAAGACAGGGACGAGGCACCGGGGAGCTGTTTTTT. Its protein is CASSQRRQGRGTGELFF.

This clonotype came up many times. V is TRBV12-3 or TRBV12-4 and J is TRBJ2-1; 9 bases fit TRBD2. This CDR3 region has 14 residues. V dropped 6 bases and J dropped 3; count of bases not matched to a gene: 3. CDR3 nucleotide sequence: TGTGCCAGCAGGAGCGGGAGGTTCTACAATGAGCAGTTCTTC. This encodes CASRSGRFYNEQFF.

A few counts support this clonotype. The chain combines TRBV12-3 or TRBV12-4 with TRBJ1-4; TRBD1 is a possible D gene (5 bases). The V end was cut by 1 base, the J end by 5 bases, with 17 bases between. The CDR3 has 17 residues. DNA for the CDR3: TGTGCCAGCAGTTTAGATTTGGGGACCTCTACAAATGAAAAACTGTTTTTT. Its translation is CASSLDLGTSTNEKLFF.

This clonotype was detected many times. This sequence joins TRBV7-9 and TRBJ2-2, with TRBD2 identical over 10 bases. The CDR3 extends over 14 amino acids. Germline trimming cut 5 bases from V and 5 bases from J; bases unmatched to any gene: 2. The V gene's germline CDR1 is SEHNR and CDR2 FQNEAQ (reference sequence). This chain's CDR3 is CASSLTSGTGELFF. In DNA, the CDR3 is TGTGCCAGCAGCCTGACTAGCGGGACCGGGGAGCTGTTTTTT.

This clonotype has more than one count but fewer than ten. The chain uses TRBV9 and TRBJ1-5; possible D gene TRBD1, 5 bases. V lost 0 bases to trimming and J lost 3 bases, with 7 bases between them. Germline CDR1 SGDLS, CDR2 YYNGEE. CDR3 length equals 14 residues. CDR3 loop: CASSVGQHNQPQHF. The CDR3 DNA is TGTGCCAGCAGCGTAGGACAGCACAATCAGCCCCAGCATTTT.

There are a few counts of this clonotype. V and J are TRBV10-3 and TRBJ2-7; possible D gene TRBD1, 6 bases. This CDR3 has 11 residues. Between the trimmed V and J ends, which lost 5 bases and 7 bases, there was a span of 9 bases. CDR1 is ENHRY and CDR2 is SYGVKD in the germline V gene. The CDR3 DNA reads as TGTGCCATCAGTAAGGGGGAAGAGCAGTACTTC. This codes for CAISKGEEQYF.

DNA for the CDR3: TGTGCCACCAGCAGAGGAGTTTCGGGACAGGGGGTTTCACCCCTCCACTTT. This codes for CATSRGVSGQGVSPLHF. V usage is TRBV15 and J usage is TRBJ1-6, with 11 bases identical to TRBD1. J was trimmed by 9 bases and V by 1 base; bases with no gene match: 8. Germline loops: CDR1 LNHNV, CDR2 YYDKDF (reference sequence). CDR3 length: 17 amino acids.